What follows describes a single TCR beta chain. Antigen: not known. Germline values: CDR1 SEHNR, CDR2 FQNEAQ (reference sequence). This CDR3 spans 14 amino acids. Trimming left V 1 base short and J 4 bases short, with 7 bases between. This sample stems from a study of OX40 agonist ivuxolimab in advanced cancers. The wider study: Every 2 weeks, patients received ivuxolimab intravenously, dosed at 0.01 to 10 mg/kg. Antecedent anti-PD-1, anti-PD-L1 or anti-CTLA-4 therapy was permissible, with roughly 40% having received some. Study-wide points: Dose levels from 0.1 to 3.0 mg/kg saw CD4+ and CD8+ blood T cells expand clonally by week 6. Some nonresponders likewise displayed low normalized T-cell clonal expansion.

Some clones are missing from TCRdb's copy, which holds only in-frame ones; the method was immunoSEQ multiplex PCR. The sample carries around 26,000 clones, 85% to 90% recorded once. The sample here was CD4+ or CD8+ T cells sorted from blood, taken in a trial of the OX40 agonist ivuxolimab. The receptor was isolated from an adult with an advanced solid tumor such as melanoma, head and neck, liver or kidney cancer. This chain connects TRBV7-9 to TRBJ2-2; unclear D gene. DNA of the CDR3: TGTGCCAGCAGCTTAGACTCGAGCACCGGGGAGCTGTTTTTT. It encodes CASSLDSSTGELFF.